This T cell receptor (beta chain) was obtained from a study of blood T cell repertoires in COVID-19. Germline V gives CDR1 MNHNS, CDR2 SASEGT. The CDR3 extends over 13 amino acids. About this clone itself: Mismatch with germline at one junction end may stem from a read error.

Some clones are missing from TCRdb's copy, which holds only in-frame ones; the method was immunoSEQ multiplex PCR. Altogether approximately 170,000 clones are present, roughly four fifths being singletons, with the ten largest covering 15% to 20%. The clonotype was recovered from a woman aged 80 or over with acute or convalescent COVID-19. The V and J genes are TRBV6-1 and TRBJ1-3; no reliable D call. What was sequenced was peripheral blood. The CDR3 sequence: CASSEVSGNTIYF. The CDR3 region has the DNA TGTGCCAGCAGCGAAGTGAGTGGAAACACCATATATTTT.